The 17 T cell receptor beta chains presented below share a single source sample, sequenced in a study of cytomegalovirus exposure and HLA in healthy donors. Repertoires were generated with immunoSEQ multiplex PCR, while TCRdb's copy carries only in-frame clones and drops some. Seen here are approximately 200,000 clones, roughly 82% observed once, and the top ten hold roughly 7%. The sequenced sample was PBMCs. Source of these receptors: a young man in good health and CMV-seropositive.

The rearrangement links TRBV28 to TRBJ1-3; D call uncertain. This CDR3 spans 14 amino acids. Per the germline V gene, CDR1 is MDHEN and CDR2 is SYDVKM. Trimming took 10 bases from V and 2 from J, leaving 15 bases between them. The CDR3 loop reads CATNSMVTGNTIYF. The CDR3 coding sequence is TGTGCCACCAACTCCATGGTTACTGGAAACACCATATATTTT.

This clone was observed a single time. This rearrangement joins TRBV28 to TRBJ1-1, with 7 bases lining up with TRBD1. CDR3 length equals 15 residues. Germline CDR1 is MDHEN and CDR2 is SYDVKM. With 8 bases clipped from V and 0 bases from J, the junction kept 9 bases outside the gene matches. CDR3 in amino acids: CASHDRVRMNTEAFF. The CDR3 nucleotides read TGTGCCAGCCATGACAGGGTGAGAATGAACACTGAAGCTTTCTTT.

Concerning this clone itself: In the same sample, other DNA sequences code for this CDR3. The chain combines TRBV5-4 with TRBJ2-3; no reliable D call. V gave up 3 bases and J gave up 3 bases, with 5 bases separating them. The CDR3 is 12 residues long. Germline V CDR1 and CDR2: SGHNT, YYREEE (reference sequence). CDR3 region: CASSSVTDTQYF. CDR3 nucleotides: TGTGCCAGCAGCTCGGTAACAGATACGCAGTATTTT.

The DNA of the CDR3 is TGTGCCAGCAGTTTGGGGGGGTACTACGAGCAGTACTTC. This codes for CASSLGGYYEQYF. The V gene is TRBV28, the J gene TRBJ2-7, with TRBD2 matching over 7 bases. V was pared by 3 bases and J by 3 bases, with 2 bases of the junction left unmatched. This CDR3 comprises 13 residues. CDR1 and CDR2 (germline): MDHEN, SYDVKM.

This clone has a single count. The rearrangement links TRBV9 to TRBJ2-5, with TRBD2 as a possible D gene (6 bases). CDR1 and CDR2 from the germline V gene are SGDLS and YYNGEE. V lost 6 bases and J lost 5, with 17 bases in between. CDR3 length: 14 amino acids. CDR3 sequence: CASTTGTGLETQYF. The CDR3 coding sequence is TGTGCCAGCACTACTGGGACGGGACTCGAGACCCAGTACTTC.

This chain joins TRBV7-9 and TRBJ2-1, with 15 bases matching TRBD2. CDR3 size: 17 residues. Germline lookup yields CDR1 SEHNR and CDR2 FQNEAQ (reference sequence). The V segment lost 6 bases and the J segment 5 bases; nucleotides outside the gene matches: 8. In DNA form, the CDR3 reads TGTGCCAGCAGGCCGTCCGGGACTAGCGGGAGGAACAATGAGCAGTTCTTC. Protein sequence: CASRPSGTSGRNNEQFF.

This clone appeared once. The chain uses TRBV7-9 and TRBJ2-3, with D maybe TRBD1 (8 bases). This CDR3 spans 19 amino acids. Germline V lookup: CDR1 SEHNR, CDR2 FQNEAQ (reference sequence). Trimming shortened V by 5 bases and J by 6 bases, and 30 bases separated the two germline ends. The CDR3 sequence is CASSPTFSRTGRDRDTQYF. CDR3 DNA: TGTGCCAGCAGCCCGACGTTCTCGCGGACAGGGAGGGACAGGGATACGCAGTATTTT. Filled out from reference TRBV7-9 and TRBJ2-3, the complete variable domain reads DTGVSQNPRHKITKRGQNVTFRCDPISEHNRLYWYRQTLGQGPEFLTYFQNEAQLEKSRLLSDRFSAERPKGSFSTLEIQRTEQGDSAMYLCASSPTFSRTGRDRDTQYFGPGTRLTVL.

V and J are TRBV9 and TRBJ2-7, with D tentatively TRBD2 (6 bases). Germline-derived CDR1 and CDR2 are SGDLS and YYNGEE. The CDR3 contains 13 residues. V lost 3 bases, J lost 2 bases, and 9 bases lay in between. For the CDR3, the DNA is TGTGCCAGCAGCGGGGGACTGCCCTACGAGCAGTACTTC. Protein product: CASSGGLPYEQYF.

J is TRBJ2-7 and V is TRBV28; D is perhaps TRBD1 (7 bases). V lost 10 bases, J lost 4 bases, and 20 bases lay in between. Germline V gives CDR1 MDHEN, CDR2 SYDVKM. This CDR3 spans 14 amino acids. CDR3 nucleotide sequence: TGTGCCACCGGACAGGCCCTAGGAGGGTACGAGCAGTACTTC. This codes for CATGQALGGYEQYF.

The chain uses TRBV7-2 and TRBJ2-2, with D maybe TRBD2 (5 bases). V shed 1 base and J shed 6 bases, with 12 bases lying between them. This CDR3 has 15 amino acids. Per the germline V gene, CDR1 is SGHTA and CDR2 is FQGNSA. This CDR3 is CASSLGTPDPGELFF. The CDR3 nucleotides are TGTGCCAGCAGCTTAGGGACTCCGGACCCCGGGGAGCTGTTTTTT.

This chain joins TRBV6-6 and TRBJ1-3; D might be TRBD1 (6 bases). The CDR3 runs to 12 residues. The V end was cut by 6 bases, the J end by 4 bases, with 7 bases between. Germline values: CDR1 MNHNY, CDR2 SVGAGI (reference sequence). The CDR3 is CASSQGGNTIYF. The CDR3, as DNA: TGTGCCAGCAGCCAGGGGGGAAACACCATATATTTT.

The chain has TRBV19 and TRBJ2-3, with 8 nucleotides matching TRBD1. CDR3 size: 15 residues. V lost 10 bases and J lost 5; bases outside the gene matches: 14. Germline-derived CDR1 and CDR2 are LNHDA and SQIVND (reference sequence). CDR3 protein: CATTRRQGPGDTQYF. The DNA of the CDR3 is TGTGCCACCACCCGGCGACAGGGGCCCGGAGATACGCAGTATTTT.

The rearrangement uses TRBV4-1 and TRBJ2-2, with a possible D match to TRBD2 (5 bases). Germline loops: CDR1 MGHRA, CDR2 YSYEKL. The CDR3 sequence is 18 residues long. Trimming pared 3 bases from V and 7 bases from J, leaving 24 bases between. In DNA form, the CDR3 reads TGCGCCAGCAGCCACGGACCCCTAGCCCCTACGGTAGGCGGGGAGCTGTTTTTT. Translated: CASSHGPLAPTVGGELFF.

This rearrangement joins TRBV11-2 to TRBJ2-1, with 8 nucleotides matching TRBD2. The CDR3 loop spans 18 amino acids. The germline V gene encodes CDR1 SGHAT and CDR2 FQNNGV. V lost 5 bases to trimming and J lost 7 bases; unmatched junction nucleotides: 19. CDR3 nucleotides: TGTGCCAGCAGCGCGTTAAAAACTCAGCGGGAGATTAGGAATGAGCAGTTCTTC. Translated: CASSALKTQREIRNEQFF.

The chain couples TRBV25-1 to TRBJ2-7; tentative D call: TRBD2 (6 bases). The CDR3 totals 15 residues. Germline V gene sequence: CDR1 MGHDK, CDR2 SYGVNS. V lost 4 bases to trimming and J lost 3 bases, with 16 bases between them. DNA for the CDR3: TGTGCCAGCAGTGGTGGAGGGGCATTGGGCTACGAGCAGTACTTC. It encodes CASSGGGALGYEQYF.

The sample holds one count of this clone. The rearrangement uses TRBV30 and TRBJ2-7; 10 nucleotides agree with TRBD2. This CDR3 is 15 amino acids long. Germline loops: CDR1 GTSNPN, CDR2 SVGIG (reference sequence). The ends lost 0 bases at V and 5 bases at J; junction bases unmatched: 7. The CDR3 region has the DNA TGTGCCTGGAGTGTAGGGCTAGCGGGAGAGAACGAGCAGTACTTC. Protein product: CAWSVGLAGENEQYF.

This clone has a single count. The chain carries TRBV28 and TRBJ1-2; weak D call: TRBD1 (6 bases). The CDR3 is 14 amino acids. The V gene lost 4 bases and the J gene lost 4 bases, with 13 bases spanning the gap. Germline values: CDR1 MDHEN, CDR2 SYDVKM. Here the CDR3 DNA reads TGTGCCAGCAGTTCCGGACAGAGGAGCTATGGCTACACCTTC. This translates into CASSSGQRSYGYTF.